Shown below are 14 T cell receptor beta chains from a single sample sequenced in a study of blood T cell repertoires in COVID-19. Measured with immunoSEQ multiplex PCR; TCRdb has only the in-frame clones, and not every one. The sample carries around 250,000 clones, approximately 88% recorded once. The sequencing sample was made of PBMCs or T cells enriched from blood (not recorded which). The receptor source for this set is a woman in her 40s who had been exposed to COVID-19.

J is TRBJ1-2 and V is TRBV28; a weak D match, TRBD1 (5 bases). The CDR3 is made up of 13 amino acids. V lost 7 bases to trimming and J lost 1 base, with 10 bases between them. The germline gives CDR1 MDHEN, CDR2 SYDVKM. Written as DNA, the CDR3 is TGTGCCAGCATCCGGGACTTTAACTATGGCTACACCTTC. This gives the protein CASIRDFNYGYTF.

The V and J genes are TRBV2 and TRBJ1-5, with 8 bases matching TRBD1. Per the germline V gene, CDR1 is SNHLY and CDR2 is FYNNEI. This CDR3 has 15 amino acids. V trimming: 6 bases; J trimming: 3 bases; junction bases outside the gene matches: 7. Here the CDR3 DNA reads TGTGCCAGCAGCGCTACAGGGGGTAACAATCAGCCCCAGCATTTT. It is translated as CASSATGGNNQPQHF.

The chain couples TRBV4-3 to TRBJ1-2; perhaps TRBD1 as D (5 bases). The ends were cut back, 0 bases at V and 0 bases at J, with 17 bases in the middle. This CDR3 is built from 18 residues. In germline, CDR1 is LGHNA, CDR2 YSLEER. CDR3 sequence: CASSQDPSPGSSNYGYTF. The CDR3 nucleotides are TGCGCCAGCAGCCAAGACCCGTCACCAGGGTCATCTAACTATGGCTACACCTTC.

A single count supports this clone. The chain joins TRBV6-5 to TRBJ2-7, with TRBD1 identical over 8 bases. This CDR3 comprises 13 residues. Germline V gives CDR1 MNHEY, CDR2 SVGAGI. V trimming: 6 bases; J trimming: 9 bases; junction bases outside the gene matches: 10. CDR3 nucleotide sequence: TGTGCCAGCAGCGCCGGGACAGGTGGGCGGCAGTACTTC. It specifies CASSAGTGGRQYF.

CDR3 in amino acids: CASSPLANYGYTF. The CDR3 DNA reads TGTGCCAGCAGCCCCCTAGCTAACTATGGCTACACCTTC. The chain couples TRBV12-3 or TRBV12-4 to TRBJ1-2; D uncertain. V gave up 6 bases and J gave up 0 bases, with 8 bases separating them. This CDR3 contains 13 residues.

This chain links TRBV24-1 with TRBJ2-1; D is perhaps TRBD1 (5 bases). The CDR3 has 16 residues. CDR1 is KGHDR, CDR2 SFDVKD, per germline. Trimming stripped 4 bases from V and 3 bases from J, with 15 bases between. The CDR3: CATSDPKVQDYNEQFF. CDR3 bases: TGTGCCACCAGTGACCCCAAGGTACAGGACTACAATGAGCAGTTCTTC.

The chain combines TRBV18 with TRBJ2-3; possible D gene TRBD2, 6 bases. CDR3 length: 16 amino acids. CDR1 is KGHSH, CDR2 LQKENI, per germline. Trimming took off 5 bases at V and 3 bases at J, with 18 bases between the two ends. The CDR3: CASSYRDSVGTDTQYF. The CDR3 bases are TGTGCCAGCTCATACCGGGACTCAGTTGGGACAGATACGCAGTATTTT.

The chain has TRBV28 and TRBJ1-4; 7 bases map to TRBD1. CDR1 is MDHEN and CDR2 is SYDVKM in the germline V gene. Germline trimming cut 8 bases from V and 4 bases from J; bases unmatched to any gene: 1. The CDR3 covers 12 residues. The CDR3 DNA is TGTGCCAGCGGGACAGTTAATGAAAAACTGTTTTTT. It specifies CASGTVNEKLFF.

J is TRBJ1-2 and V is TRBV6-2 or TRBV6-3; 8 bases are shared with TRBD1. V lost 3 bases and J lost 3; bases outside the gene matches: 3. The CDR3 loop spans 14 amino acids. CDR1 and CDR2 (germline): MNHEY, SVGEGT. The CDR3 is CASSYRDRYYGYTF. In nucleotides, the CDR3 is TGTGCCAGCAGTTATCGGGACAGGTACTATGGCTACACCTTC.

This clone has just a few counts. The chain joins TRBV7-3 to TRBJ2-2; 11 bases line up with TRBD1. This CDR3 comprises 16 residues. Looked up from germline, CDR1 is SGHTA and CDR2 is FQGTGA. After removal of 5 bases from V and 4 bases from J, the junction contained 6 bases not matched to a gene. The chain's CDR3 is CASSLPGQGVTGELFF. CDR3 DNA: TGTGCCAGCAGCCTACCGGGACAGGGGGTCACCGGGGAGCTGTTTTTT.

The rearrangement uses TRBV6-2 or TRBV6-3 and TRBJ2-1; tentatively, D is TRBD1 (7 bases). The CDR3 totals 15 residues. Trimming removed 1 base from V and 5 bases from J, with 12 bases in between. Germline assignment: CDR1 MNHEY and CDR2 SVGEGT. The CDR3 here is CASSYWEDRNNEQFF. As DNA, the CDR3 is TGTGCCAGCAGTTACTGGGAGGACAGGAACAATGAGCAGTTCTTC.

Here the CDR3 reads CASSSGLAGETRRETQYF. For the CDR3, the DNA is TGTGCCAGCAGTTCCGGACTAGCGGGAGAGACAAGAAGGGAGACCCAGTACTTC. The chain links TRBV27 to TRBJ2-5, with 13 bases identical to TRBD2. The CDR3 covers 18 residues. Trimming at V came to 4 bases and at J to 5 bases, leaving 13 bases not matched to a gene. Germline values: CDR1 MNHEY, CDR2 SMNVEV (reference sequence).

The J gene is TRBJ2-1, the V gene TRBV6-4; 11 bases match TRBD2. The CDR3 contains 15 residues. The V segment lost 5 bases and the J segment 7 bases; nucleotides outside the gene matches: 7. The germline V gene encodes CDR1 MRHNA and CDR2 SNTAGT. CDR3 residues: CASSRTSGSRNEQFF. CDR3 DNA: TGTGCCAGCAGTCGAACTAGCGGGAGTAGGAATGAGCAGTTCTTC.

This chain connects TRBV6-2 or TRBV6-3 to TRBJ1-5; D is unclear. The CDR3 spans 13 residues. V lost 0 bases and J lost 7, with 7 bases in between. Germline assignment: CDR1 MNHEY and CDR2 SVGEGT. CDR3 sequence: CASSYSSGQPQHF. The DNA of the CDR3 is TGTGCCAGCAGTTACTCATCGGGGCAGCCCCAGCATTTT.